One and the same sample provided the 3 T cell receptor beta chains below, sequenced in a study of molecular identifiers for immune sequencing clone quantification. TCRdb re-derived calls from the PCR reads in MiXCR, one entry per CDR3 protein. The sample yields just under 650,000 distinct CDR3 sequences, 15% to 20% seen once. What was sequenced was naive CD8+ T cells from blood, with Jurkat cell RNA spiked in. Subset given: FACS-sorted CD8+CD4-CCR7+CD45RA+ naive T cells. These TCRs come from a human donor in good health. Some libraries in this study had Jurkat cell RNA spiked in.

This clonotype was observed at least ten times. This chain connects TRBV4-2 to TRBJ2-2, with 9 nucleotides matching TRBD1. This CDR3 spans 16 amino acids. Germline assignment: CDR1 LGHNA and CDR2 YNFKEQ. Trimming at V came to 4 bases and at J to 1 base, leaving 4 bases not matched to a gene. The CDR3 sequence: CASSPAGQGNTGELFF. CDR3 sequence (DNA): TGTGCCAGCAGCCCGGCGGGACAGGGGAACACCGGGGAGCTGTTTTTT.

This clonotype was seen repeatedly, ten times or more. The gene calls are TRBV20-1 and TRBJ2-1, with 11 bases that match TRBD2. This CDR3 has 14 residues. CDR1 is DFQATT, CDR2 SNEGSKA, per germline (reference sequence). J gave up 7 bases and V 6 bases, and 8 bases lay outside the gene matches. CDR3 protein: CSADTSGGLNEQFF. CDR3 in DNA: TGCAGTGCCGATACTAGCGGGGGCCTTAATGAGCAGTTCTTC.

This clonotype was detected only a few times. The chain joins TRBV12-3 or TRBV12-4 to TRBJ1-4; a possible D gene is TRBD1 (5 bases). There are 15 residues in the CDR3. Trimming removed 8 bases at V and 3 bases at J, with 16 bases between. CDR3 in amino acids: CASGRMGVPNEKLFF. The CDR3 coding sequence is TGTGCCAGCGGAAGGATGGGGGTTCCTAATGAAAAACTGTTTTTT.